The source of this TCR beta chain is a study of T-cell memory formation after mild COVID-19. Study summary: TCR clusters were mostly donor specific. General observations from the study: Clones which contracted sat mainly in CM and EM if CD4+, and in EMRA if CD8+. Day 15 to 85 contracting clones showed balanced CD4/CD8; later expanders leaned CD4+.

5'RACE primed from the constant segment yielded TCR alpha and TCR beta cDNA libraries bearing sample barcodes and UMIs. TCRdb itself ran the 5' RACE reads through MiXCR, one entry per CDR3 protein. The sample holds 120,000 to 150,000 distinct CDR3 sequences; about a fifth are singletons and the top ten take over 2%. Germline V gives CDR1 MNHNY, CDR2 SVGAGI (reference sequence). The V gene end was trimmed by 8 bases and the J gene end by 5 bases; junction bases not matched to a gene: 7. The CDR3 totals 14 residues. This clonotype appeared a few times. Its antigen is undetermined. The source of this sequence is an adult woman who had mild COVID-19 (a few samples of this study predate the infection). Cell type and time point are not known. The chain uses TRBV6-6 and TRBJ1-4; TRBD1 agrees at 8 bases. The sample comprised PBMCs or a T cell subset sorted from them (not recorded which). CDR3 region: CASGQGTGNEKLFF. Here the CDR3 DNA reads TGTGCCAGCGGACAAGGGACAGGAAATGAAAAACTGTTTTTT.